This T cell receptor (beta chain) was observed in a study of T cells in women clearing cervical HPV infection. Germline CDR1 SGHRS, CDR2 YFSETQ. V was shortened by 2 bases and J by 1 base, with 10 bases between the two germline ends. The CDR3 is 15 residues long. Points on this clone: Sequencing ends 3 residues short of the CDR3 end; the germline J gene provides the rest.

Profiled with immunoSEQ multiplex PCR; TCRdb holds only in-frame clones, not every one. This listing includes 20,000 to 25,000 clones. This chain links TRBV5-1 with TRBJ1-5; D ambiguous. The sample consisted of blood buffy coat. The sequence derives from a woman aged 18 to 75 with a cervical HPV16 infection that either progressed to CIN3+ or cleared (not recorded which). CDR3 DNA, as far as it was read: TGCGCCAGCAGCTTAGGGTTAGGGAGCAATCAGCCC. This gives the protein CASSLGLGSNQP. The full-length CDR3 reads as CASSLGLGSNQPQHF.